Presented here are 24 T cell receptor beta chains from one specimen sequenced in a study of T cell responses to AZD1222 COVID-19 vaccine. Clones were read by immunoSEQ multiplex PCR, and TCRdb kept only the in-frame ones, dropping some. The sample consists of fewer than 70,000 clones, 80% to 90% of them appearing once. This material consisted of peripheral blood, taken 28 days after the second AZD1222 dose. These receptors all stem from an adult who received the AZD1222 COVID-19 vaccine.

V usage is TRBV18 and J usage is TRBJ2-5; unclear D gene. The CDR3 covers 17 residues. Germline CDR1 and CDR2: KGHSH and LQKENI. The V gene lost 0 bases and the J gene lost 5 bases, with 19 bases spanning the gap. CDR3 sequence: CASSPPRSGPNWETQYF. CDR3 DNA: TGTGCCAGCTCACCACCTCGGTCCGGGCCCAACTGGGAGACCCAGTACTTC.

This chain joins TRBV7-2 and TRBJ1-1, with a tentative D call TRBD1 (6 bases). CDR1 SGHTA and CDR2 FQGNSA come from the germline V gene. The CDR3 has 15 residues. Trimming pared 5 bases from V and 4 bases from J, leaving 17 bases between. The CDR3 nucleotides are TGTGCCAGCAGCGGAGAGTGGGGGCGAACCACTGAAGCTTTCTTT. It yields the protein CASSGEWGRTTEAFF.

This clone was seen once. The chain couples TRBV5-1 to TRBJ1-2, with TRBD1 matching 7 bases. This CDR3 comprises 18 residues. The V segment lost 0 bases and the J segment 3 bases; nucleotides outside the gene matches: 14. Germline assignment: CDR1 SGHRS and CDR2 YFSETQ. CDR3 DNA: TGCGCCAGCAGCTTGGAATTACCGGGTGACAGGGCGGACTATGGCTACACCTTC. Amino acid sequence: CASSLELPGDRADYGYTF.

The V call is TRBV6-5, the J call TRBJ2-7, with 8 bases matching TRBD1. The V gene's germline CDR1 is MNHEY and CDR2 SVGAGI. The CDR3 is made up of 15 amino acids. The junction had 10 bases not matched to a gene; V was cut back by 6 bases and J by 3 bases. This chain's CDR3 is CASRVGQGSIYEQYF. CDR3 in DNA: TGTGCCAGCAGAGTAGGACAGGGAAGTATCTACGAGCAGTACTTC.

This clone occurred once. V is TRBV7-9 and J is TRBJ2-7, with 9 bases aligning to TRBD1. The J segment lost 5 bases and the V segment lost 4 bases, leaving 6 bases of the junction unmatched. This CDR3 has 14 residues. Germline V gene sequence: CDR1 SEHNR, CDR2 FQNEAQ (reference sequence). CDR3: CASSSDRGRDEQYF. The DNA for the CDR3 is TGTGCCAGCAGCTCGGACAGGGGAAGGGACGAGCAGTACTTC.

V usage is TRBV7-2 and J usage is TRBJ2-3; possible D gene TRBD2, 6 bases. The CDR3 is made up of 13 amino acids. V shed 6 bases and J shed 5 bases, with 12 bases lying between them. CDR1 is SGHTA and CDR2 is FQGNSA in the germline V gene. The CDR3 DNA reads TGTGCCAGCAGAAACCGGGAGTTAGATACGCAGTATTTT. Amino acid sequence: CASRNRELDTQYF. Full variable domain (rest looked up from reference TRBV7-2 and TRBJ2-3): GAGVSQSPSNKVTEKGKDVELRCDPISGHTALYWYRQSLGQGLEFLIYFQGNSAPDKSGLPSDRFSAERTGGSVSTLTIQRTQQEDSAVYLCASRNRELDTQYFGPGTRLTVL.

The rearrangement joins TRBV6-5 to TRBJ2-7; the D is unclear. Germline V gene data show CDR1 as MNHEY and CDR2 as SVGAGI. V was trimmed by 0 bases and J by 1 base, leaving 10 bases between them. This CDR3 has 15 amino acids. The CDR3 coding sequence is TGTGCCAGCAGTTACTCGCGCAGTATTTCCTACGAGCAGTACTTC. Translated, it gives CASSYSRSISYEQYF.

The chain has TRBV6-2 or TRBV6-3 and TRBJ2-1; 12 positions match TRBD2. Germline V lookup: CDR1 MNHEY, CDR2 SVGEGT. The CDR3 totals 18 residues. J lost 0 bases, V lost 2 bases, and 5 bases had no gene match. The CDR3 loop is CASSYELAGGSSYNEQFF. As DNA, the CDR3 is TGTGCCAGCAGTTACGAGCTAGCGGGGGGGAGCTCCTACAATGAGCAGTTCTTC.

V is TRBV7-3 and J is TRBJ2-7, with TRBD1 as a possible D gene (6 bases). The CDR3 has 13 amino acids. Trimming cost V 4 bases and J 7 bases, with 14 bases left between them. CDR1 is SGHTA and CDR2 is FQGTGA in the germline V gene. The CDR3 loop is CASSSGPQGEQYF. The CDR3 DNA follows: TGTGCCAGCAGCTCTGGGCCCCAGGGGGAGCAGTACTTC.

The genes are TRBV6-1 and TRBJ2-2; TRBD1 agrees at 8 bases. The germline gives CDR1 MNHNS, CDR2 SASEGT. The CDR3 spans 14 residues. J lost 4 bases, V lost 10 bases, and 8 bases had no gene match. CDR3 nucleotide sequence: TGTGCCACGTCGGACAGGGCGGGCACCGGGGAGCTGTTTTTT. Translation: CATSDRAGTGELFF.

J is TRBJ2-7 and V is TRBV7-2, with 7 bases that match TRBD2. Germline V gene lookup returns CDR1 SGHTA and CDR2 FQGNSA. The CDR3 has 17 amino acids. V trimming: 5 bases; J trimming: 7 bases; junction bases outside the gene matches: 20. The CDR3 DNA reads TGTGCCAGCAGCCCCCGCCTGGACAACGCCTCCGGGAGGGAGCAGTACTTC. Translating gives CASSPRLDNASGREQYF.

The chain links TRBV6-5 to TRBJ1-3, with 10 bases fitting TRBD1. Germline CDR1 is MNHEY and CDR2 is SVGAGI. J lost 4 bases, V lost 0 bases, and 0 bases had no gene match. The CDR3 length is 15 residues. Here the CDR3 DNA reads TGTGCCAGCAGTTACTCGGGACAGGGGGGAAACACCATATATTTT. Translated: CASSYSGQGGNTIYF.

V usage is TRBV2 and J usage is TRBJ2-2, with a possible D match to TRBD1 (6 bases). The CDR3 runs to 14 residues. V was clipped by 6 bases and J by 1 base, with 9 bases between them. Germline V gives CDR1 SNHLY, CDR2 FYNNEI. The CDR3 sequence: CASRQGENTGELFF. The CDR3 DNA sequence: TGTGCCAGCAGACAGGGTGAGAACACCGGGGAGCTGTTTTTT.

The chain joins TRBV19 to TRBJ2-2; a possible D gene is TRBD1 (6 bases). The CDR3 is 14 residues long. V was shortened by 7 bases and J by 5 bases, with 14 bases between the two germline ends. Looked up from germline, CDR1 is LNHDA and CDR2 is SQIVND (reference sequence). The CDR3 loop reads CASNRVGVTGELFF. CDR3 nucleotides: TGTGCCAGTAACAGGGTGGGAGTGACCGGGGAGCTGTTTTTT. The variable domain in full, completed from reference TRBV19 and TRBJ2-2, reads DGGITQSPKYLFRKEGQNVTLSCEQNLNHDAMYWYRQDPGQGLRLIYYSQIVNDFQKGDIAEGYSVSREKKESFPLTVTSAQKNPTAFYLCASNRVGVTGELFFGEGSRLTVL.

The rearrangement links TRBV28 to TRBJ1-1; D gene unclear. V lost 1 base and J lost 4, with 7 bases in between. Germline lookup yields CDR1 MDHEN and CDR2 SYDVKM. CDR3 size: 13 residues. As DNA, the CDR3 is TGTGCCAGCAGTTTATTTTCCATCACTGAAGCTTTCTTT. Translating it yields CASSLFSITEAFF.

This sequence joins TRBV28 and TRBJ1-2, with 7 bases that match TRBD1. The V gene end was trimmed by 5 bases and the J gene end by 4 bases; junction bases not matched to a gene: 10. The CDR3 sequence is 15 residues long. CDR1 is MDHEN, CDR2 SYDVKM, per germline. The CDR3 nucleotides read TGTGCCAGCAGTCCCCCCGGACAGGACCTCTATGGCTACACCTTC. It encodes CASSPPGQDLYGYTF.

This chain joins TRBV19 and TRBJ1-6; maybe TRBD1 (6 bases). The germline V gene encodes CDR1 LNHDA and CDR2 SQIVND (reference sequence). V was pared by 5 bases and J by 0 bases, with 14 bases between. The CDR3 runs 17 residues. The CDR3 DNA follows: TGTGCCAGTAGTGTCCTGGACAGTAACTCCTATAATTCACCCCTCCACTTT. Translated, it gives CASSVLDSNSYNSPLHF.

This clone was seen only once. This chain's CDR3 is CASSQLNTGSAKNIQYF. Written as DNA, the CDR3 is TGTGCCAGCAGCCAATTAAATACAGGGAGTGCCAAAAACATTCAGTACTTC. The rearrangement links TRBV16 to TRBJ2-4; weak D call: TRBD1 (6 bases). From germline, CDR1 is KGHSY and CDR2 FQNENV. Trimming removed 1 base from V and 1 base from J, with 14 bases in between. The CDR3 loop spans 17 amino acids.

The V gene is TRBV20-1, the J gene TRBJ2-7, with D perhaps given as TRBD1 or TRBD2 (6 bases each). In germline, CDR1 is DFQATT, CDR2 SNEGSKA (reference sequence). V was cut by 4 bases and J by 3 bases, with 10 bases left in between. The CDR3 sequence is 12 residues long. The CDR3 loop reads CSATEGGYEQYF. The DNA of the CDR3 is TGCAGTGCTACTGAGGGGGGCTACGAGCAGTACTTC.

The chain couples TRBV7-2 to TRBJ1-2, with TRBD1 identical over 11 bases. After removal of 5 bases from V and 5 bases from J, the junction contained 10 bases not matched to a gene. This CDR3 spans 16 amino acids. CDR1 SGHTA and CDR2 FQGNSA come from the germline V gene. CDR3 nucleotides: TGTGCCAGCAGCCATGGGGGGACAGGGGGAAAGTATGGCTACACCTTC. The encoded protein is CASSHGGTGGKYGYTF. Based on the CDR3 plus reference TRBV7-2 and TRBJ1-2, the full variable domain is GAGVSQSPSNKVTEKGKDVELRCDPISGHTALYWYRQSLGQGLEFLIYFQGNSAPDKSGLPSDRFSAERTGGSVSTLTIQRTQQEDSAVYLCASSHGGTGGKYGYTFGSGTRLTVV.

V gene TRBV24-1 combines with J gene TRBJ2-2; D may be TRBD1 or TRBD2 (6 bases each). V was pared by 8 bases and J by 4 bases, with 13 bases between. Per the germline V gene, CDR1 is KGHDR and CDR2 is SFDVKD. This CDR3 comprises 14 residues. CDR3 sequence reads: CATTWGAGTGELFF. CDR3 nucleotides: TGTGCCACCACCTGGGGGGCGGGCACCGGGGAGCTGTTTTTT.

The V and J genes are TRBV5-1 and TRBJ1-1; no firm D call. Germline CDR1 SGHRS, CDR2 YFSETQ. There are 13 residues in the CDR3. V lost 0 bases and J 2 bases, leaving 5 bases between the germline ends. The CDR3 protein is CASSLEGNTEAFF. Written as DNA, the CDR3 is TGCGCCAGCAGCTTGGAAGGCAACACTGAAGCTTTCTTT.

The chain uses TRBV9 and TRBJ2-6; tentatively, D is TRBD1 (6 bases). The germline gives CDR1 SGDLS, CDR2 YYNGEE. Trimming cost V 4 bases and J 0 bases, with 17 bases left between them. The CDR3 contains 18 residues. The CDR3 protein is CASSLPRGYRSGANVLTF. CDR3 bases: TGTGCCAGCAGCCTCCCTAGGGGGTACCGCTCTGGGGCCAACGTCCTGACTTTC.

The genes are TRBV28 and TRBJ1-4, with 8 bases that match TRBD1. The V and J ends lost 5 bases and 3 bases, in that order; junction bases with no gene match: 5. Germline V gene data show CDR1 as MDHEN and CDR2 as SYDVKM. The CDR3 sequence is 15 residues long. CDR3 residues: CASSPGTGPNEKLFF. DNA for the CDR3: TGTGCCAGCAGTCCCGGGACAGGTCCTAATGAAAAACTGTTTTTT.